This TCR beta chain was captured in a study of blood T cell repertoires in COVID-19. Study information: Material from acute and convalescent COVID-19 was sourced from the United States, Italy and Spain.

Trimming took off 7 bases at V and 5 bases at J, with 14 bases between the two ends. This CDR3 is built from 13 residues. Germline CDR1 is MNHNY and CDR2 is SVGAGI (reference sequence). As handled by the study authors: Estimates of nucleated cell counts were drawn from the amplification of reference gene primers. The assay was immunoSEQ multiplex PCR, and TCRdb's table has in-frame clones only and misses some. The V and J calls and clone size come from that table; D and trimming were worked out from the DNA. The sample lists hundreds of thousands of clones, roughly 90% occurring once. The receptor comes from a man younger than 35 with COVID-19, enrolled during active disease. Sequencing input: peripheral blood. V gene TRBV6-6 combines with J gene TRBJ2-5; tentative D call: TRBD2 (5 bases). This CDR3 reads CASTPEGLETQYF. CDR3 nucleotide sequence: TGTGCCAGCACACCAGAGGGTCTGGAGACCCAGTACTTC.